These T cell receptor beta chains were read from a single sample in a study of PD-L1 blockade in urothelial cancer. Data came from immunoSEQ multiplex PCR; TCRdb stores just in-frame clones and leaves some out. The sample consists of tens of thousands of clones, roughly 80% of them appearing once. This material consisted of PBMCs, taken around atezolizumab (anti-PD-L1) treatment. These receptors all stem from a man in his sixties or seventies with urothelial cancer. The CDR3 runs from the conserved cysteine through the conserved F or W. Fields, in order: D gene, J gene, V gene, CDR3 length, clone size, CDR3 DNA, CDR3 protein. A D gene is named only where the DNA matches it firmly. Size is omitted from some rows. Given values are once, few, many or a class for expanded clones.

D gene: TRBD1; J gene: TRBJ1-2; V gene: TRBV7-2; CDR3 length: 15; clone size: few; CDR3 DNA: TGTGCCAGCAGCCCGGACAGGGCCAAATGGGGAGGCTACACCTTC; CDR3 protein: CASSPDRAKWGGYTF
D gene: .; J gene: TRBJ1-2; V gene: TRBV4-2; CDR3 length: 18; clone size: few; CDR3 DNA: TGTGCCAGCAGCCAGACTGAAGACTACAGTCCCCTCTACTATGGCTACACCTTC; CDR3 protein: CASSQTEDYSPLYYGYTF
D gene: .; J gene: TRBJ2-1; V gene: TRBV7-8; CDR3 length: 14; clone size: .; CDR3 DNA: TGTGCCAGCAGCCAGTTTGGGGGGAACAATGAGCAGTTCTTC; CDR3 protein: CASSQFGGNNEQFF
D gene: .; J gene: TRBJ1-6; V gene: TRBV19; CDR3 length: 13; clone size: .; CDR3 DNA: TGTGCCAGCAAACAGGGTTCTAATTCACCCCTCCACTTT; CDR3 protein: CASKQGSNSPLHF
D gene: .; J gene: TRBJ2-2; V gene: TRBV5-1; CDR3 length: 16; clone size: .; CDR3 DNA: TGCGCCAGCATCGTGGATCCAGGGTCGAGCACCGGGGAGCTGTTTTTT; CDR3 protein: CASIVDPGSSTGELFF
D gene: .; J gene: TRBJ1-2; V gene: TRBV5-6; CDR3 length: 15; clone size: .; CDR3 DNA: TGTGCCAGCAGCCCCCTGGCCGAGAGAGGGAATGGCTACACCTTC; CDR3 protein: CASSPLAERGNGYTF
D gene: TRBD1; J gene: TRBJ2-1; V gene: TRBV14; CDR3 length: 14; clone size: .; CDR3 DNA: TGTGCCAGCAGCCACCGGACAGGGATCAATGAGCAGTTCTTC; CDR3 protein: CASSHRTGINEQFF
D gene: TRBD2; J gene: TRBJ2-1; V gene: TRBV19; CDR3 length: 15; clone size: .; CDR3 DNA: TGTGCCAGTAGTCGGGGGGGACTGGGTTACAATGAGCAGTTCTTC; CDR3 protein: CASSRGGLGYNEQFF
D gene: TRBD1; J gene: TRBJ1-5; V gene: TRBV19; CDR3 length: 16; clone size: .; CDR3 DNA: TGTGCCAGTAGTCCGGGAGGGACAGGGATCGGACAGCCCCAGCATTTT; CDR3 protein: CASSPGGTGIGQPQHF
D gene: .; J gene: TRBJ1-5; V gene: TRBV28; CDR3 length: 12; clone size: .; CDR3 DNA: TGTGCCAGCAGCCTACTCAATCAGCCCCAGCATTTT; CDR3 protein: CASSLLNQPQHF
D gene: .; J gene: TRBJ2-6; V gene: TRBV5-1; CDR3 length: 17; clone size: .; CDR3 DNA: TGCGCCAGCAGGGTGAGACTTTCGGGCTCTGGGGCCAACGTCCTGACTTTC; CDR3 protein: CASRVRLSGSGANVLTF
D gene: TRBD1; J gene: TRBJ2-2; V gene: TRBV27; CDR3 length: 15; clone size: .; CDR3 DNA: TGTGCCAGCAGTCAAAACAGGGGGCGCACCGGGGAGCTGTTTTTT; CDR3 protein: CASSQNRGRTGELFF
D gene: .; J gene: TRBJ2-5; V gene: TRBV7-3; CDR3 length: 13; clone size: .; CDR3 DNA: TGTGCCAGCAGCCCGCCAGGGGGGGAGACCCAGTACTTC; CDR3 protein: CASSPPGGETQYF
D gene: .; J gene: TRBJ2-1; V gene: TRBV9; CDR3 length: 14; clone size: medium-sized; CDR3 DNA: TGTGCCAGCAGCGTAGGAGGTAACGGGAATGAGCAGTTCTTC; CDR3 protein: CASSVGGNGNEQFF
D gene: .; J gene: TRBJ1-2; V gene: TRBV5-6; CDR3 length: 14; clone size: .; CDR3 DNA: TGTGCCAGCAGCCTTGGGGGGGGTAACTATGGCTACACCTTC; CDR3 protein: CASSLGGGNYGYTF
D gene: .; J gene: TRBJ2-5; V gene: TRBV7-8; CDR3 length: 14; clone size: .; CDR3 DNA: TGTGCCAGCAGCCCTGGGGAGGTCCGAGAGACCCAGTACTTC; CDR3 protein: CASSPGEVRETQYF
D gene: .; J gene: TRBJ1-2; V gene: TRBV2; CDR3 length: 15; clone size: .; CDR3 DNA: TGTGCCAGCAGTGAAGGGAGGGGCAGAAACTATGGCTACACCTTC; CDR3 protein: CASSEGRGRNYGYTF
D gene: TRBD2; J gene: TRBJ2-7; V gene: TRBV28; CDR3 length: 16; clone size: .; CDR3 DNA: TGTGCCAGCACCCTAGTAGGGATTAGCGGGAGATACGAGCAGTACTTC; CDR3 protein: CASTLVGISGRYEQYF
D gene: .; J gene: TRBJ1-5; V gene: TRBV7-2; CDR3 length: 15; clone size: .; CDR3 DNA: TGTGCCAGCAGCTTAGTAACAGGGAATATTCAGCCCCAGCATTTT; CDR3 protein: CASSLVTGNIQPQHF
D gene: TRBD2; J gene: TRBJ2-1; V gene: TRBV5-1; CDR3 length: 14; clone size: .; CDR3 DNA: TGCGCCAGCAGCCAGACTAGCGTGACCGGGGAGCAGTTCTTC; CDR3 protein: CASSQTSVTGEQFF
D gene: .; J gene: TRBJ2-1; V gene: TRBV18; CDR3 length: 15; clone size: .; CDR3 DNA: TGTGCCAGCTCAACCCTAGCGACCTCCTACAATGAGCAGTTCTTC; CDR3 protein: CASSTLATSYNEQFF
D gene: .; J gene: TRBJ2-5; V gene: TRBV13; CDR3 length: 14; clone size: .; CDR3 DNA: TGTGCCAGCAGCTTAGAAAACGGCCAAGAGACCCAGTACTTC; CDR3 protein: CASSLENGQETQYF
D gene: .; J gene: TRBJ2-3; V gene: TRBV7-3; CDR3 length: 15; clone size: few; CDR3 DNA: TGTGCCAGCAGCTTACAGGGCTTTAGCACAGATACGCAGTATTTT; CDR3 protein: CASSLQGFSTDTQYF
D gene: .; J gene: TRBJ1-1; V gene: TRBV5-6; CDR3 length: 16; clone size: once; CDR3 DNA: TGTGCCAGCAGCCGGAGAGACGGGGAAATCGACACTGAAGCTTTCTTT; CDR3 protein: CASSRRDGEIDTEAFF
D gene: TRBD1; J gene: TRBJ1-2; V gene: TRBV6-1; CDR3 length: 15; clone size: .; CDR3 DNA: TGTGCCAGCTCCCCCCGGGACAGAGGTTATTATGGCTACACCTTC; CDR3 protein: CASSPRDRGYYGYTF
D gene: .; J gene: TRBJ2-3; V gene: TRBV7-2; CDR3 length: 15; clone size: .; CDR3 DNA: TGTGCCAGCAGCCGAGAATCCGGGAGCTCAGATACGCAGTATTTT; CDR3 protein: CASSRESGSSDTQYF
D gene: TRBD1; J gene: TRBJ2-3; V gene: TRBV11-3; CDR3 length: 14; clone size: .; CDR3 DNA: TGTGCCAGCAGCCCGACAGGGGCTCCAGATACGCAGTATTTT; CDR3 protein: CASSPTGAPDTQYF
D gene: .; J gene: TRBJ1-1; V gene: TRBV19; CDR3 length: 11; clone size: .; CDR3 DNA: TGTGCCAGTATCCAGGGTTCTGAAGCTTTCTTT; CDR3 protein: CASIQGSEAFF
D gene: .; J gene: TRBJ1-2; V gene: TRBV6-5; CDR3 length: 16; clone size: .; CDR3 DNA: TGTGCCAGCAGTTACGCCCTGGACAGTAGCTTAGATGGCTACACCTTC; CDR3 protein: CASSYALDSSLDGYTF
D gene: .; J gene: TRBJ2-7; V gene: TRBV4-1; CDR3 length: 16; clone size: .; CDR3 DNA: TGCGCCAGCAGCCAAGAATGGGCCAACAGCTTCTACGAGCAGTACTTC; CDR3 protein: CASSQEWANSFYEQYF
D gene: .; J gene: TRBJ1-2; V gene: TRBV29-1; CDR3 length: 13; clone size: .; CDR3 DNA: TGCAGCGTAAGGACTGGAAGGGACTATGGCTACACCTTC; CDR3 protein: CSVRTGRDYGYTF
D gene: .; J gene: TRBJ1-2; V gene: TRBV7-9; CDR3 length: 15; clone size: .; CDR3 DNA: TGTGCCAGCAGCTCCGGGACGGGCCGGGGGAAAGGCTACACCTTC; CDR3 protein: CASSSGTGRGKGYTF
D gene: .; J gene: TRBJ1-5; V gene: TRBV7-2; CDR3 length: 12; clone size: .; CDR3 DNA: TGTGCCAGCAGCCCCGCGAATCAGCCCCAGCATTTT; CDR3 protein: CASSPANQPQHF
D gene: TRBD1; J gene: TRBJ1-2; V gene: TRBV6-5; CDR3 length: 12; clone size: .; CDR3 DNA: TGTGCCAGCAGCCGACAGGGCGGTGGCTACACCTTC; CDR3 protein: CASSRQGGGYTF
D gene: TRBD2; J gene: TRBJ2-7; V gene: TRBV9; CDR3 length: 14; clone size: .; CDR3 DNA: TGTGCCAGCAGCGTAGCACCTAGCGGGAACGAGCAGTACTTC; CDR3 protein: CASSVAPSGNEQYF
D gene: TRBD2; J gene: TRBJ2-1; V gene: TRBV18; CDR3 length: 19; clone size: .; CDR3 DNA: TGTGCCAGCTCACCACCATTGGGGACTAGCGGGAGGGCCAGCAATGAGCAGTTCTTC; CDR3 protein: CASSPPLGTSGRASNEQFF
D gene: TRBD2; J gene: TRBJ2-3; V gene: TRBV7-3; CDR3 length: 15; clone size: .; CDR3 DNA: TGTGCCAGCAGCTCCGAGCGGGGGGGAGGGGATACGCAGTATTTT; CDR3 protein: CASSSERGGGDTQYF
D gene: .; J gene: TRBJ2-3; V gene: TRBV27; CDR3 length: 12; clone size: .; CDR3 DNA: TGTGCCAGCAAATCCAACACAGATACGCAGTATTTT; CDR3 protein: CASKSNTDTQYF
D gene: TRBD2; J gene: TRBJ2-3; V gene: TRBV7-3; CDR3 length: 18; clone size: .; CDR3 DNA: TGTGCCAGCAGCTTACGCCCGACTAGCGGGGCTAGCACAGATACGCAGTATTTT; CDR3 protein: CASSLRPTSGASTDTQYF
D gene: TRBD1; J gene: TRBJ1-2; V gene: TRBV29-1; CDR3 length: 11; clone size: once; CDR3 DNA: TGCAGCGGTGCAGGGGGCTATGGCTACACCTTC; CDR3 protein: CSGAGGYGYTF
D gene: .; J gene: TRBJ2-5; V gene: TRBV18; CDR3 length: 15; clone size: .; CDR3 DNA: TGTGCCAGCTCACCAGCCACTAGCTCGGGAGAGACCCAGTACTTC; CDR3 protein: CASSPATSSGETQYF
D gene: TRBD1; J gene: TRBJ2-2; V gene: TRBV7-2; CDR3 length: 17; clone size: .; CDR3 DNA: TGTGCCAGCAGCAAAAATACAGGGGCTTGGGGCACCGGGGAGCTGTTTTTT; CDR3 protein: CASSKNTGAWGTGELFF
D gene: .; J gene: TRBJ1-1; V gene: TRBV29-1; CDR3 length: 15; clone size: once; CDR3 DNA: TGCAGCGTTGCCGGCGGCGGAAGGGGGGGCACTGAAGCTTTCTTT; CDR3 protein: CSVAGGGRGGTEAFF
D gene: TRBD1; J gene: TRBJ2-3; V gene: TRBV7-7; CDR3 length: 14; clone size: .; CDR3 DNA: TGTGCCAGCAGCGCCCCGGGACAGAGCAATACGCAGTATTTT; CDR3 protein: CASSAPGQSNTQYF
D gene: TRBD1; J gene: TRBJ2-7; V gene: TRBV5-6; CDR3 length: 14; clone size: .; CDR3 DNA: TGTGCCAGCAGCGTACGGACAGGCTTTAAGGAGCAGTACTTC; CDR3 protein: CASSVRTGFKEQYF
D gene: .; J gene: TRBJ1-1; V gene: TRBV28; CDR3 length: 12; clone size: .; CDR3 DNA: TGTGCCAGCATCAAACCTCAGGGGTCGGCTTTCTTT; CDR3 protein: CASIKPQGSAFF
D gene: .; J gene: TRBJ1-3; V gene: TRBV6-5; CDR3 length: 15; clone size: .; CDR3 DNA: TGTGCCAGCAGTCGAGCCCGGGGGGCTGGAAACACCATATATTTT; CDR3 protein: CASSRARGAGNTIYF
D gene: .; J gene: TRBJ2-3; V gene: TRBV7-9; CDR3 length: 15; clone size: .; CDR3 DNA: TGTGCCAGCAGCCCTACAGGGCCTAGCACAGATACGCAGTATTTT; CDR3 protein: CASSPTGPSTDTQYF
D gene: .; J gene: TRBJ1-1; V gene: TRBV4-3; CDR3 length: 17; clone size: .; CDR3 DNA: TGCGCCAGCAGCCAAGAAAGAGGTAGGCCGGTCCCCACTGAAGCTTTCTTT; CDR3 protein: CASSQERGRPVPTEAFF
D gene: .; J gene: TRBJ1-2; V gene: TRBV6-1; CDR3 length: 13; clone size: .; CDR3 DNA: TGTGCCAGCACTAGACCGCCTTCCGGCGGCTACACCTTC; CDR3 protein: CASTRPPSGGYTF
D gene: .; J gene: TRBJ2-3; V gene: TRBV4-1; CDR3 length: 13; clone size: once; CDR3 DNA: TGCGCCAGCAGCCAAGACAGAACAGATACGCAGTATTTT; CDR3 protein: CASSQDRTDTQYF
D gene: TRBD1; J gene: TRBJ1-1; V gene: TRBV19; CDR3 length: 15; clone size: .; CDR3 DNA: TGTGCCAGTAGTCCGGACAGGGGGCTTGACACTGAAGCTTTCTTT; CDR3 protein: CASSPDRGLDTEAFF
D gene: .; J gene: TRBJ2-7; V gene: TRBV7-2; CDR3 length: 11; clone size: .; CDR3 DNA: TGTGCCAGCAGCGCGTCCTACGAGCAGTACTTC; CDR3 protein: CASSASYEQYF